Below are 18 T cell receptor beta chains sequenced from a single sample in a study of blood T cell repertoires in COVID-19. Produced via immunoSEQ multiplex PCR; TCRdb's table is partial and in-frame only. The sample records around 160,000 clones, around 86% being singletons. Sequenced: peripheral blood. These receptors were taken from a young man with acute or convalescent COVID-19.

The chain combines TRBV5-1 with TRBJ2-2; 7 nucleotides line up with TRBD1. The trim removed 3 bases at V and 0 bases at J, leaving 5 bases unmatched. The CDR3 runs 16 residues. CDR1 SGHRS and CDR2 YFSETQ come from the germline V gene. CDR3 in DNA: TGCGCCAGCAGCTGGGACAGTTCCACGAACACCGGGGAGCTGTTTTTT. It translates to CASSWDSSTNTGELFF.

The gene calls are TRBV2 and TRBJ1-1; D unresolved. V lost 5 bases and J 0 bases, leaving 10 bases between the germline ends. Germline values: CDR1 SNHLY, CDR2 FYNNEI. The CDR3 extends over 14 amino acids. The chain's CDR3 is CASSPKTLNTEAFF. CDR3 sequence (DNA): TGTGCCAGCAGTCCTAAGACATTGAACACTGAAGCTTTCTTT.

V is TRBV5-5 and J is TRBJ1-6; possible D gene TRBD1, 6 bases. Germline V CDR1 and CDR2: SGHKS, YYEKEE (reference sequence). The CDR3 extends over 16 amino acids. V lost 1 base, J lost 9 bases, and 17 bases lay in between. CDR3 residues: CASSLRLGAEGSPLHF. CDR3 nucleotide sequence: TGTGCCAGCAGCTTGCGGTTGGGGGCAGAGGGTTCACCCCTCCACTTT.

The chain has TRBV6-5 and TRBJ2-1; D might be TRBD2 (6 bases). With 6 bases removed from V and 5 bases from J, the gap between germline ends came to 8 bases. Germline-derived CDR1 and CDR2 are MNHEY and SVGAGI. The length of the CDR3 is 12 residues. CDR3 DNA sequence: TGTGCCAGCAGCCCGGGGGACAATGAGCAGTTCTTC. It translates to CASSPGDNEQFF.

This CDR3 is CASSLGGTQDTEAFF. The CDR3 nucleotides read TGTGCCAGCAGCTTGGGAGGGACTCAGGACACTGAAGCTTTCTTT. This rearrangement joins TRBV5-4 to TRBJ1-1; the D gene is possibly TRBD1 (5 bases). With 0 bases removed from V and 3 bases from J, the gap between germline ends came to 12 bases. Germline CDR1 SGHNT, CDR2 YYREEE (reference sequence). The CDR3 totals 15 residues.

The chain uses TRBV7-8 and TRBJ2-7, with 9 bases fitting TRBD1. Germline assignment: CDR1 SGHVS and CDR2 FQNEAQ. The CDR3 loop spans 13 amino acids. V dropped 5 bases and J dropped 7; count of bases not matched to a gene: 6. The CDR3: CASSEDRGREQYV. CDR3 bases: TGTGCCAGCAGCGAAGACAGGGGGAGGGAGCAGTACGTC.

This clone was recorded only once. The chain carries TRBV29-1 and TRBJ2-6; D possibly corresponds to TRBD1 (5 bases). Trimming pared 7 bases from V and 1 base from J, leaving 11 bases between. Germline-derived CDR1 and CDR2 are SQVTM and ANQGSEA. The CDR3 length is 14 residues. CDR3 amino acids: CSARPGSGANVLTF. CDR3 DNA: TGCAGCGCCCGACCAGGGTCTGGGGCCAACGTCCTGACTTTC. The full variable domain, its missing parts supplied by reference TRBV29-1 and TRBJ2-6, is SAVISQKPSRDICQRGTSLTIQCQVDSQVTMMFWYRQQPGQSLTLIATANQGSEATYESGFVIDKFPISRPNLTFSTLTVSNMSPEDSSIYLCSARPGSGANVLTFGAGSRLTVL.

The CDR3 is CAWSLTGADTQYF. In DNA form, the CDR3 reads TGTGCCTGGAGCCTAACAGGTGCAGATACGCAGTATTTT. The V and J genes are TRBV30 and TRBJ2-3; D is possibly TRBD1 (5 bases). Per the germline V gene, CDR1 is GTSNPN and CDR2 is SVGIG (reference sequence). The CDR3 spans 13 residues. The V end lost 3 bases, the J end lost 4 bases, and 11 bases lay between the germline ends.

The CDR3 DNA is TGTGCCCCTGAGCGGAGAAGGTACCAAGAGACCCAGTACTTC. Residues: CAPERRRYQETQYF. The gene calls are TRBV27 and TRBJ2-5; TRBD2 is a possible D gene (5 bases). Deletions cut 11 bases from V and 0 bases from J, with 16 bases between. From germline, CDR1 is MNHEY and CDR2 SMNVEV (reference sequence). The CDR3 has 14 residues.

This clone was observed a handful of times. The genes are TRBV2 and TRBJ2-7; the D is unclear. The germline V gene encodes CDR1 SNHLY and CDR2 FYNNEI. Trimming pared 7 bases from V and 3 bases from J, leaving 13 bases between. CDR3 length: 13 residues. This CDR3 is CASMVTDLYEQYV. For the CDR3, the DNA is TGTGCCAGCATGGTCACAGACCTCTACGAGCAGTACGTC.

The chain combines TRBV28 with TRBJ2-7, with TRBD1 matching 7 bases. With V trimmed by 7 bases and J by 2 bases, 14 bases remained unmatched. Germline V gives CDR1 MDHEN, CDR2 SYDVKM. This CDR3 region has 16 residues. The CDR3 region has the DNA TGTGCCAGCACCCTCGCCGGGACAGCTAAAACCTACGAGCAGTACGTC. This sequence encodes CASTLAGTAKTYEQYV.

This clone showed up just once. The chain recombines TRBV30 with TRBJ1-5; 8 bases are shared with TRBD1. The CDR3 has 14 amino acids. Germline V gene sequence: CDR1 GTSNPN, CDR2 SVGIG (reference sequence). Trimming cost V 2 bases and J 6 bases; bases outside gene matches: 6. The CDR3 coding sequence is TGTGCCTGGAGTCTTAGACAGGGGTTTCAGCCCCAGCATTTT. This codes for CAWSLRQGFQPQHF.

Comments on this clone: A much larger clone differs by one base, so this may be a read error. The chain's CDR3 is CASSPGTANTEAFF. The DNA for the CDR3 is TGTGCCAGCAGTCCCGGGACAGCGAACACTGAAGCTTTCTTT. V is TRBV7-3 and J is TRBJ1-1; the match to TRBD1 covers 7 bases. V was clipped by 6 bases and J by 1 base; unmatched bases: 5. The germline V gene has CDR1 SGHTA and CDR2 FQGTGA. The CDR3 covers 14 residues.

The chain has TRBV18 and TRBJ1-1; TRBD1 might be the D (6 bases). Trimming stripped 4 bases from V and 0 bases from J, with 12 bases between. The CDR3 consists of 15 residues. Germline values: CDR1 KGHSH, CDR2 LQKENI. The DNA for the CDR3 is TGTGCCAGCTCACTGCGCGGACAGCTGAACACTGAAGCTTTCTTT. Translation gives CASSLRGQLNTEAFF.

This clone was observed once. This chain connects TRBV5-1 to TRBJ2-7, with D possibly matching TRBD2 (7 bases). CDR1 and CDR2 from the germline V gene are SGHRS and YFSETQ. Trimming cost V 7 bases and J 2 bases, with 22 bases left between them. The CDR3 consists of 16 residues. The CDR3 is CASRSTVRGPPYEQYF. CDR3 DNA: TGCGCCAGCCGCTCAACCGTGCGGGGGCCCCCCTACGAGCAGTACTTC.

This clone was seen a few times. V and J are TRBV6-5 and TRBJ1-6, with 10 bases aligning to TRBD1. J lost 10 bases, V lost 2 bases, and 8 bases had no gene match. CDR1 is MNHEY and CDR2 is SVGAGI in the germline V gene. The CDR3 runs to 16 residues. In DNA, the CDR3 is TGTGCCAGCAGTTACCTTGGGACAGGGGCAGGGTCACCCCTCCACTTT. Translated, it gives CASSYLGTGAGSPLHF.

This chain joins TRBV5-1 and TRBJ2-7; possibly TRBD2 for D (5 bases). The CDR3 has 14 amino acids. Trimming cost V 4 bases and J 0 bases, with 11 bases left between them. In germline, CDR1 is SGHRS, CDR2 YFSETQ. DNA for the CDR3: TGCGCCAGCAGCAAGCCGGAGGTCTCCTACGAGCAGTACTTC. It specifies CASSKPEVSYEQYF.

A word on this clone: Relative to the germline gene, one junction end is altered; a read error may explain this. The rearrangement uses TRBV5-1 and TRBJ1-1, with TRBD1 as a possible D gene (5 bases). This CDR3 has 14 amino acids. CDR1 and CDR2 from the germline V gene are SGHRS and YFSETQ. CDR3 loop: CASSLVVGSRGIEF. CDR3 sequence (DNA): TGCGCCAGCAGCTTGGTCGTGGGATCGCGGGGGATCGAATTT.